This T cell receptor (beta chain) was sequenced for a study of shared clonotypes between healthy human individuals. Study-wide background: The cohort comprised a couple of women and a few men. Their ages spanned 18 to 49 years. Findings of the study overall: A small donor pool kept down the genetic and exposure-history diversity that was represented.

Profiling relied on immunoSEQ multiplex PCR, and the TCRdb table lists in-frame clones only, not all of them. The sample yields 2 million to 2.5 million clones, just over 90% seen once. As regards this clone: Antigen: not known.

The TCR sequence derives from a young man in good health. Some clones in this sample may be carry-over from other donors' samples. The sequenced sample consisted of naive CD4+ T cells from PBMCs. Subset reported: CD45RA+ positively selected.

The CDR3 loop is CASSSSPANVLTF. The CDR3 DNA is TGTGCCAGCAGCTCCTCCCCGGCCAACGTCCTGACTTTC. This chain connects TRBV7-3 to TRBJ2-6; D ambiguous. The CDR3 consists of 13 residues. CDR1 and CDR2 (germline): SGHTA, FQGTGA. The V end lost 4 bases, the J end lost 6 bases, and 7 bases lay between the germline ends. Variable domain in full (rest from reference TRBV7-3 and TRBJ2-6): GAGVSQTPSNKVTEKGKYVELRCDPISGHTALYWYRQSLGQGPEFLIYFQGTGAADDSGLPNDRFFAVRPEGSVSTLKIQRTERGDSAVYLCASSSSPANVLTFGAGSRLTVL.